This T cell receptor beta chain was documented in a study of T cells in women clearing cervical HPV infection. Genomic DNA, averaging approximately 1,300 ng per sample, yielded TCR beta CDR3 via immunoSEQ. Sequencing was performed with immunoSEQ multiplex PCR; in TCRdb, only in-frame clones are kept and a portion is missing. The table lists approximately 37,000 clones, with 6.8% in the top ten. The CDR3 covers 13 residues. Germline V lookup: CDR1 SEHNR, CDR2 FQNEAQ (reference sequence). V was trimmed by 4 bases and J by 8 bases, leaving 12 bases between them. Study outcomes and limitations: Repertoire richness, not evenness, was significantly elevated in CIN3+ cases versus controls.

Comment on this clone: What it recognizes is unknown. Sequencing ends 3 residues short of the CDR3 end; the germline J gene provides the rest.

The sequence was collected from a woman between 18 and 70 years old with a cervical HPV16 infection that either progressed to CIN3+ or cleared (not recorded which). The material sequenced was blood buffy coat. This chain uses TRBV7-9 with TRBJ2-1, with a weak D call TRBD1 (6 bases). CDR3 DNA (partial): TGTGCCAGCAGCTCTACAGGGCAGGATGAG. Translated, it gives CASSSTGQDE. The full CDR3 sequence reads CASSSTGQDEQFF.